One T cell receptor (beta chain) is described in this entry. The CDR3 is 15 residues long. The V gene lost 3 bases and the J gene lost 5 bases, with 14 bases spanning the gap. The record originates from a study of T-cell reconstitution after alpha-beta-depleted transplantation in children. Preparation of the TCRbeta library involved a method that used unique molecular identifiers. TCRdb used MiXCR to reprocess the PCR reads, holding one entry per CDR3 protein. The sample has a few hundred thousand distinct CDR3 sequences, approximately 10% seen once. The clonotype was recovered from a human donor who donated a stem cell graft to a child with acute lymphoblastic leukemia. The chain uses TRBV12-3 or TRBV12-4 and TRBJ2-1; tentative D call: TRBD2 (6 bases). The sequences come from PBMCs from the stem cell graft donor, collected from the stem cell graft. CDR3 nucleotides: TGTGCCAGCAGTTTTTGGAGGGGAATCCACAATGAGCAGTTCTTC. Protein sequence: CASSFWRGIHNEQFF.